This T cell receptor (beta chain) was identified in a study of shared clonotypes between healthy human individuals. V dropped 0 bases and J dropped 4 bases, with 10 bases sitting between them. CDR1 and CDR2 from the germline V gene are SGHNT and YYREEE (reference sequence). The CDR3 is 14 residues long. Each cell subset's genomic DNA was divided evenly among several immunoSEQ plates. Clones were read by immunoSEQ multiplex PCR, and TCRdb kept only the in-frame ones, dropping some. The sample consists of approximately 400,000 clones, 90% to 97% of them appearing once. On this clone itself: Its antigen is undetermined.

Donors comprised healthy HIV-negative adults lacking recent acute infections or vaccinations. Regarding the study as a whole: Naive CD4 clonotype sharing across a few donors was around 5%. Donor scarcity curtailed the genetic and exposure-history diversity represented herein.

The sample taken for sequencing was memory CD8+ T cells sorted from blood. Sample subset: CD45RO+ cells pooled with CCR7-negative TemRA cells. The chain has TRBV5-4 and TRBJ1-2, with a possible D match to TRBD1 (6 bases). This receptor was identified in a man younger than 40 in good health. The CDR3 nucleotides read TGTGCCAGCAGCTTGGCTGGGACACCCTATGGCTACACCTTC. It yields the protein CASSLAGTPYGYTF. The entire variable domain, with the rest obtained from reference TRBV5-4 and TRBJ1-2, is as follows: ETGVTQSPTHLIKTRGQQVTLRCSSQSGHNTVSWYQQALGQGPQFIFQYYREEENGRGNFPPRFSGLQFPNYSSELNVNALELDDSALYLCASSLAGTPYGYTFGSGTRLTVV.